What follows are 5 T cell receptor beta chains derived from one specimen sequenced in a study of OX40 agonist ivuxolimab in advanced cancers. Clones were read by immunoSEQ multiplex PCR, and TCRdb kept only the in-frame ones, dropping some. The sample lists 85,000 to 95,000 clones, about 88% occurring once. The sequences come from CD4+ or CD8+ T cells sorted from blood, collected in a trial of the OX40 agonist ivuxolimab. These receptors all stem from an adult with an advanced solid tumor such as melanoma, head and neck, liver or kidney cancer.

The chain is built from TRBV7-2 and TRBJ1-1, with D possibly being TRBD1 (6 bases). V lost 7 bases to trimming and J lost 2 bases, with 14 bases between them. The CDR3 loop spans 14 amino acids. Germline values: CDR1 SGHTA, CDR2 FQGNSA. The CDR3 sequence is CASKSQQGNTEAFF. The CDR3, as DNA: TGTGCCAGCAAGAGTCAACAGGGAAACACTGAAGCTTTCTTT.

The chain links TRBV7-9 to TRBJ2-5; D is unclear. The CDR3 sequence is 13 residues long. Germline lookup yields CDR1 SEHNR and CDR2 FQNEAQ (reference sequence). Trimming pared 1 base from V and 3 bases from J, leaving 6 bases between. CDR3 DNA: TGTGCCAGCAGCTTAGTAGGTGAAGAGACCCAGTACTTC. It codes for CASSLVGEETQYF. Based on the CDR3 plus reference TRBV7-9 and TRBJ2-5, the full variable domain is DTGVSQNPRHKITKRGQNVTFRCDPISEHNRLYWYRQTLGQGPEFLTYFQNEAQLEKSRLLSDRFSAERPKGSFSTLEIQRTEQGDSAMYLCASSLVGEETQYFGPGTRLLVL.

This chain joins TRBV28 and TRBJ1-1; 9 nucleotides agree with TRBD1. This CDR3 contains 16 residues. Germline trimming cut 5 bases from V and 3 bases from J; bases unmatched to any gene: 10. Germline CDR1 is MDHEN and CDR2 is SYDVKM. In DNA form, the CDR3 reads TGTGCCAGCAGTCAGAGAGGGACAGGGAAGGACACTGAAGCTTTCTTT. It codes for CASSQRGTGKDTEAFF.

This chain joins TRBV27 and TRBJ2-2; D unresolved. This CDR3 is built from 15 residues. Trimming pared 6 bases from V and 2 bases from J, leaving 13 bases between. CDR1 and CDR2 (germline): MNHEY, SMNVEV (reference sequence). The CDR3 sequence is CASSRDRINTGELFF. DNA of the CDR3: TGTGCCAGCAGCCGTGACCGAATTAACACCGGGGAGCTGTTTTTT.

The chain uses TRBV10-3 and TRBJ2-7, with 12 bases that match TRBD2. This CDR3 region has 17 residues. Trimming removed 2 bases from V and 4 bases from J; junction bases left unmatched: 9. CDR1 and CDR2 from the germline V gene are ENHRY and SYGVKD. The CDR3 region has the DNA TGTGCCATCAGTGAGCCCGGACTAGCGGGGTCTAATTACGAGCAGTACTTC. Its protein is CAISEPGLAGSNYEQYF.